A selection of T cell receptor beta chains follows, all from one sample in a study of identical twins. TCRdb redid the calling of the 5' RACE reads with MiXCR, one entry per CDR3 protein. Here the sample spans about 290,000 distinct CDR3 sequences, 9.5% being singletons. These sequences were also reported in another study, on yellow fever vaccine responses in identical twins.

Sequencing input: CD8+ T cells sorted from blood. Receptors originate from a woman aged 18 to 35 in good health. Both conserved end residues are part of each CDR3.

CDR3 protein: CASSVGDRANEQFF
J gene: TRBJ2-1
V gene: TRBV9

CDR3 protein: CASSPGIRGAQYF
J gene: TRBJ2-7
V gene: TRBV4-2

CDR3 protein: CASRGETQHF
J gene: TRBJ1-5
V gene: TRBV6-2/TRBV6-3

CDR3 protein: CASSDWDRREQYF
J gene: TRBJ2-7
V gene: TRBV6-1

CDR3 protein: CATSGPTSGRVGELFF
J gene: TRBJ2-2
V gene: TRBV24-1

CDR3 protein: CASSFAGTNEQFF
J gene: TRBJ2-1
V gene: TRBV7-8

CDR3 protein: CASSFGPVTGELFF
J gene: TRBJ2-2
V gene: TRBV6-2/TRBV6-3

CDR3 protein: CATSPGTDTYEQYF
J gene: TRBJ2-7
V gene: TRBV24-1

CDR3 protein: CASSWGVGANVLTF
J gene: TRBJ2-6
V gene: TRBV12-3/TRBV12-4

CDR3 protein: CASSESTSGGAPEQYF
J gene: TRBJ2-3
V gene: TRBV10-2